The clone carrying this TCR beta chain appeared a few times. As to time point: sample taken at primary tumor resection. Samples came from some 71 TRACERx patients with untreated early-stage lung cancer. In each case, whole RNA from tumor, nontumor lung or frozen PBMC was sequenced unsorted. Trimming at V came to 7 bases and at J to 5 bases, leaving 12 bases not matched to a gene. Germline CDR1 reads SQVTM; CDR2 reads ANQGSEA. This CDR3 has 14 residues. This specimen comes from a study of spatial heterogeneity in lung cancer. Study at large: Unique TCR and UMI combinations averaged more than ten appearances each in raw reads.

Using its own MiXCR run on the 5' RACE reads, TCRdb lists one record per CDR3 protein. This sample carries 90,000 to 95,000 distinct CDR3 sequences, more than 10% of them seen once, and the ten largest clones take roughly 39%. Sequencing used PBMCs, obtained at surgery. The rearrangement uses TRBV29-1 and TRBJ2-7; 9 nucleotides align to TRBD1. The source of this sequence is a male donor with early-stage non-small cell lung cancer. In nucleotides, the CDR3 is TGCAGCGCCGCCCCCGGGACAGGGAAAAACGAGCAGTACTTC. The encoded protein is CSAAPGTGKNEQYF.